The 32 T cell receptor beta chains below all came from one sample that was sequenced in a study of blood T cell repertoires in COVID-19. Only in-frame clones appear in the TCRdb table, and some are missing; sequencing was by immunoSEQ multiplex PCR. This sample carries about 310,000 clones, roughly 87% of them seen once, and the ten largest clones take 1%. Sample: peripheral blood. The source is a man aged 50-59 years with active or convalescent COVID-19.

The V call is TRBV5-1, the J call TRBJ2-3; 10 bases line up with TRBD2. V lost 0 bases, J lost 4 bases, and 5 bases stayed unmatched. This CDR3 has 16 residues. The germline V gene encodes CDR1 SGHRS and CDR2 YFSETQ. CDR3 nucleotides: TGCGCCAGCAGCTTGGGGGGACTAGCGCAAGCAGATACGCAGTATTTT. It codes for CASSLGGLAQADTQYF.

The chain couples TRBV2 to TRBJ2-7, with a possible D match to TRBD1 (6 bases). Trimming took 8 bases from V and 0 from J, leaving 11 bases between them. In germline, CDR1 is SNHLY, CDR2 FYNNEI. The CDR3 runs 13 residues. CDR3 in amino acids: CASDRFSSYEQYF. Here the CDR3 DNA reads TGTGCCAGCGACAGGTTTAGCTCCTACGAGCAGTACTTC.

The chain links TRBV6-6 to TRBJ1-1; 10 nucleotides match TRBD1. The CDR3 extends over 14 amino acids. Trimming at V came to 4 bases and at J to 5 bases, leaving 4 bases not matched to a gene. In germline, CDR1 is MNHNY, CDR2 SVGAGI (reference sequence). The CDR3 region is CASSWGQGRTEAFF. The CDR3 DNA reads TGTGCCAGCAGTTGGGGACAGGGGCGGACTGAAGCTTTCTTT.

V gene TRBV3-1 (or the pseudogene TRBV3-2) combines with J gene TRBJ1-5; 11 bases agree with TRBD1. The CDR3 runs 14 residues. V shed 9 bases and J 4 bases; nucleotides not matched to a gene: 5. The V gene's germline CDR1 is LGHDT and CDR2 YNNKEL (reference sequence). The CDR3 here is CASGTGGWNQPQHF. The CDR3 DNA reads as TGTGCCAGTGGGACAGGGGGTTGGAATCAGCCCCAGCATTTT.

The chain links TRBV28 to TRBJ2-7; D might be TRBD2 (6 bases). Per germline, CDR1 MDHEN and CDR2 SYDVKM. The CDR3 length is 15 residues. V lost 5 bases to trimming and J lost 3 bases, with 17 bases between them. CDR3 nucleotide sequence: TGTGCCAGCAGTCCTGGGGAGGAGGGGCTCTACGAGCAGTACTTC. Its protein is CASSPGEEGLYEQYF.

The rearrangement links TRBV9 to TRBJ1-3; 7 bases are shared with TRBD1. J was trimmed by 3 bases and V by 4 bases; bases with no gene match: 10. Germline CDR1 and CDR2: SGDLS and YYNGEE. The CDR3 has 16 amino acids. As DNA, the CDR3 is TGTGCCAGCAGCCCTCTTGCGGGACAGCTTGGAAACACCATATATTTT. Protein sequence: CASSPLAGQLGNTIYF.

The chain couples TRBV7-7 to TRBJ2-1, with D maybe TRBD2 (6 bases). Trimming took 1 base from V and 3 from J, leaving 10 bases between them. This CDR3 is built from 15 residues. Germline loops: CDR1 SSHAT, CDR2 FNYEAQ (reference sequence). In DNA form, the CDR3 reads TGTGCCAGCAGCTTAGATGCGGGAAGCTACAATGAGCAGTTCTTC. It is translated as CASSLDAGSYNEQFF.

The rearrangement links TRBV4-2 to TRBJ2-2; 7 positions match TRBD2. The ends lost 5 bases at V and 3 bases at J; junction bases unmatched: 3. Germline V CDR1 and CDR2: LGHNA, YNFKEQ. The CDR3 extends over 14 amino acids. DNA for the CDR3: TGTGCCAGCAGCATGGGGAGGGACACCGGGGAGCTGTTTTTT. It codes for CASSMGRDTGELFF.

The chain uses TRBV19 and TRBJ2-1; D may be TRBD2 (5 bases). This CDR3 spans 13 amino acids. Germline CDR1 is LNHDA and CDR2 is SQIVND (reference sequence). Deletions cut 2 bases from V and 13 bases from J, with 15 bases between. Here the CDR3 DNA reads TGTGCCAGTAGTATATCTCCGGGGAAGATCCAGTTCTTC. Its protein product is CASSISPGKIQFF.

The chain has TRBV29-1 and TRBJ2-1, with TRBD2 as a possible D gene (7 bases). V gave up 7 bases and J gave up 2 bases, with 15 bases separating them. This CDR3 comprises 14 residues. Germline V CDR1 and CDR2: SQVTM, ANQGSEA. The CDR3 DNA sequence: TGCAGCGCTGTAGGGGGGGCCCCCTACAATGAGCAGTTCTTC. This translates into CSAVGGAPYNEQFF.

The chain recombines TRBV28 with TRBJ2-1; 10 bases match TRBD2. V was clipped by 2 bases and J by 6 bases; unmatched bases: 7. The length of the CDR3 is 16 residues. Looked up from germline, CDR1 is MDHEN and CDR2 is SYDVKM. The CDR3 region has the DNA TGTGCCAGCAGTTTACCCATAGCGGGGGGTTTCAATGAGCAGTTCTTC. This translates into CASSLPIAGGFNEQFF.

This chain joins TRBV5-1 and TRBJ2-7; D is perhaps TRBD2 (6 bases). Trimming left V 2 bases short and J 2 bases short, with 14 bases between. The CDR3 loop spans 15 amino acids. Germline CDR1 and CDR2: SGHRS and YFSETQ. The CDR3 DNA sequence: TGCGCCAGCAGCTTTGTTCGGGGGAAAACCTACGAGCAGTACTTC. Its protein product is CASSFVRGKTYEQYF.

This clone came up once. The chain links TRBV19 to TRBJ1-5; a possible D gene is TRBD1 (6 bases). This CDR3 region has 14 residues. Per the germline V gene, CDR1 is LNHDA and CDR2 is SQIVND (reference sequence). With 4 bases removed from V and 9 bases from J, the gap between germline ends came to 16 bases. The CDR3 nucleotides are TGTGCCAGTAGTAGTGGACAGTTTGGGGGGCCCCAGCATTTT. Protein product: CASSSGQFGGPQHF.

The rearrangement links TRBV15 to TRBJ2-7; TRBD1 aligns across 8 bases. V shed 6 bases and J 2 bases; nucleotides not matched to a gene: 6. The CDR3 contains 14 residues. Germline CDR1 is LNHNV and CDR2 is YYDKDF (reference sequence). The DNA of the CDR3 is TGTGCCACCAGTCCCGGGACAGGACCCTACGAGCAGTACTTC. Its protein product is CATSPGTGPYEQYF.

The V gene is TRBV24-1, the J gene TRBJ1-5; D is possibly TRBD1 (6 bases). V shed 3 bases and J shed 1 base, with 9 bases lying between them. CDR3 size: 15 residues. Germline CDR1 reads KGHDR; CDR2 reads SFDVKD. The chain's CDR3 is CATSDGGHSNQPQHF. The CDR3 DNA reads TGTGCCACCAGTGATGGGGGACACAGCAATCAGCCCCAGCATTTT.

This rearrangement joins TRBV19 to TRBJ2-1; D not certain. The length of the CDR3 is 14 residues. Trimming stripped 5 bases from V and 2 bases from J, with 10 bases between. The germline gives CDR1 LNHDA, CDR2 SQIVND (reference sequence). DNA for the CDR3: TGTGCCAGTAGTGTCTGGGCCCCCTACAATGAGCAGTTCTTC. Translation: CASSVWAPYNEQFF.

This chain connects TRBV6-7 to TRBJ1-5; tentative D call: TRBD1 (6 bases). TRBV6-7 is given ORF status, its function remaining uncertain. The CDR3 contains 13 residues. V was shortened by 10 bases and J by 5 bases, with 15 bases between the two germline ends. The CDR3 sequence is CATPRQVHQPQHF. The CDR3 region has the DNA TGTGCCACCCCCCGACAGGTACATCAGCCCCAGCATTTT.

V is TRBV2 and J is TRBJ1-2; 11 bases line up with TRBD1. CDR3 length: 14 amino acids. V gave up 3 bases and J gave up 4 bases; unmatched junction bases: 1. CDR1 SNHLY and CDR2 FYNNEI come from the germline V gene. The CDR3 region is CASSEGQGGYGYTF. As DNA, the CDR3 is TGTGCCAGCAGTGAGGGACAGGGGGGCTATGGCTACACCTTC.

The gene calls are TRBV4-2 and TRBJ2-3, with a tentative D call TRBD2 (7 bases). V was pared by 0 bases and J by 1 base, with 14 bases between. The CDR3 is 17 residues long. Germline-derived CDR1 and CDR2 are LGHNA and YNFKEQ. The CDR3 loop reads CASSQELARGRTDTQYF. The CDR3 region has the DNA TGTGCCAGCAGCCAAGAGTTAGCGCGGGGGCGCACAGATACGCAGTATTTT.

J is TRBJ2-1 and V is TRBV30; 8 bases match TRBD2. V lost 0 bases, J lost 10 bases, and 17 bases stayed unmatched. Looked up from germline, CDR1 is GTSNPN and CDR2 is SVGIG (reference sequence). The CDR3 spans 17 residues. CDR3 bases: TGTGCCTGGAGTGTAGGGGAGGCGGGAGGTGGGACTCGGGAGCAGTTCTTC. Protein sequence: CAWSVGEAGGGTREQFF.

In DNA, the CDR3 is TGTGCCAGCAGCCCTGGCCGGGACATTGGCTACAATGAGCAGTTCTTC. It translates to CASSPGRDIGYNEQFF. This chain uses TRBV28 with TRBJ2-1; the D gene is possibly TRBD1 (6 bases). The CDR3 loop spans 16 amino acids. The V end lost 6 bases, the J end lost 3 bases, and 18 bases lay between the germline ends. Germline assignment: CDR1 MDHEN and CDR2 SYDVKM.

This clone occurred once. CDR3: CASRLTGSTGELFF. The CDR3 bases are TGTGCCAGCAGATTAACAGGGAGCACCGGGGAGCTGTTTTTT. The chain recombines TRBV6-5 with TRBJ2-2; maybe TRBD1 (6 bases). Between the trimmed V and J ends, which lost 6 bases and 4 bases, there was a span of 12 bases. The CDR3 loop spans 14 amino acids. Per the germline V gene, CDR1 is MNHEY and CDR2 is SVGAGI.

The chain carries TRBV6-5 and TRBJ2-2, with a tentative D call TRBD1 (5 bases). Per the germline V gene, CDR1 is MNHEY and CDR2 is SVGAGI. Trimming pared 6 bases from V and 0 bases from J, leaving 8 bases between. The CDR3 consists of 14 residues. This CDR3 reads CASRGLPNTGELFF. CDR3 nucleotides: TGTGCCAGCAGGGGGCTCCCGAACACCGGGGAGCTGTTTTTT.

The chain carries TRBV4-1 and TRBJ1-6; D is undetermined. With 4 bases removed from V and 1 base from J, the gap between germline ends came to 11 bases. There are 16 residues in the CDR3. Germline-derived CDR1 and CDR2 are MGHRA and YSYEKL. CDR3 in amino acids: CASSPVRGSYNSPLHF. The CDR3 DNA is TGCGCCAGCAGCCCGGTTCGCGGATCCTATAATTCACCCCTCCACTTT.

This chain uses TRBV5-1 with TRBJ1-4, with 7 bases lining up with TRBD1. The CDR3 spans 15 residues. V shed 4 bases and J 5 bases; nucleotides not matched to a gene: 8. CDR1 SGHRS and CDR2 YFSETQ come from the germline V gene. The CDR3 spells CASSGNTGENEKLFF. CDR3 bases: TGCGCCAGCAGCGGGAATACAGGGGAAAATGAAAAACTGTTTTTT.

This clone has a single count. V usage is TRBV6-5 and J usage is TRBJ2-1, with D possibly TRBD2 on 5 matching bases. CDR3 length equals 15 residues. Trimming pared 5 bases from V and 7 bases from J, leaving 18 bases between. Germline V CDR1 and CDR2: MNHEY, SVGAGI. This CDR3 reads CASSKPALGANEQFF. CDR3 DNA sequence: TGTGCCAGCAGTAAACCCGCGTTGGGAGCGAATGAGCAGTTCTTC.

The chain couples TRBV7-9 to TRBJ2-7; D is unresolved. This CDR3 comprises 14 residues. The V end was cut by 5 bases, the J end by 4 bases, with 15 bases between. In germline, CDR1 is SEHNR, CDR2 FQNEAQ (reference sequence). The CDR3: CASSPGSFRYEQYF. The CDR3 DNA is TGTGCCAGCAGCCCTGGCTCCTTCCGATACGAGCAGTACTTC. The whole variable domain, remainder taken from reference TRBV7-9 and TRBJ2-7, is DTGVSQNPRHKITKRGQNVTFRCDPISEHNRLYWYRQTLGQGPEFLTYFQNEAQLEKSRLLSDRFSAERPKGSFSTLEIQRTEQGDSAMYLCASSPGSFRYEQYFGPGTRLTVT.

V usage is TRBV27 and J usage is TRBJ1-5; maybe TRBD1 (6 bases). This CDR3 spans 12 amino acids. Germline CDR1 is MNHEY and CDR2 is SMNVEV (reference sequence). The germline V and J ends were trimmed by 9 bases and 9 bases, with 15 bases remaining between them. The CDR3 nucleotides are TGTGCCAGTTCTACAGGGTACCTGCCCCAGCATTTT. Translated, it gives CASSTGYLPQHF.

This rearrangement joins TRBV30 to TRBJ2-2, with D perhaps matching TRBD1 (5 bases). The CDR3 has 14 residues. V was clipped by 0 bases and J by 4 bases, with 9 bases between them. Per germline, CDR1 GTSNPN and CDR2 SVGIG (reference sequence). CDR3 protein: CAWSVGVSTGELFF. The DNA for the CDR3 is TGTGCCTGGAGTGTAGGGGTTTCCACCGGGGAGCTGTTTTTT.

The chain is built from TRBV5-5 and TRBJ2-7, with 8 bases lining up with TRBD1. CDR3 size: 17 residues. J lost 7 bases, V lost 4 bases, and 19 bases had no gene match. Germline V gives CDR1 SGHKS, CDR2 YYEKEE (reference sequence). CDR3 residues: CASSTEIFRDRRQEQYF. DNA of the CDR3: TGTGCCAGCAGCACGGAAATCTTCCGGGACAGGAGGCAAGAGCAGTACTTC. Supplemented by reference TRBV5-5 and TRBJ2-7, the full variable domain reads DAGVTQSPTHLIKTRGQQVTLRCSPISGHKSVSWYQQVLGQGPQFIFQYYEKEERGRGNFPDRFSARQFPNYSSELNVNALLLGDSALYLCASSTEIFRDRRQEQYFGPGTRLTVT.

This clone has more than one count but fewer than ten. J is TRBJ1-2 and V is TRBV4-3; D unresolved. V was clipped by 0 bases and J by 0 bases, with 14 bases between them. Looked up from germline, CDR1 is LGHNA and CDR2 is YSLEER. The CDR3 length is 17 residues. The CDR3 is CASSQDRVNIANYGYTF. CDR3 DNA sequence: TGCGCCAGCAGCCAAGATCGGGTAAACATAGCTAACTATGGCTACACCTTC.

Many counts were recorded for this clone. The rearrangement links TRBV11-1 to TRBJ1-6; 9 bases are a match to TRBD1. This CDR3 comprises 16 residues. CDR1 SGHAT and CDR2 FQDESV come from the germline V gene (reference sequence). Germline trimming cut 0 bases from V and 9 bases from J; bases unmatched to any gene: 6. The CDR3 reads CASSLARGTGISPLHF. In nucleotides, the CDR3 is TGTGCCAGCAGCTTAGCGCGGGGGACAGGGATTTCACCCCTCCACTTT.